The clone carrying this TCR beta chain has a count of ten or more. The data are from a study of Tregs in tolerant kidney transplant recipients. The CDR3 runs to 14 residues. Looked up from germline, CDR1 is SGHDT and CDR2 is YYEEEE. Trimming took off 0 bases at V and 4 bases at J, with 10 bases between the two ends. Profiling relied on immunoSEQ multiplex PCR, and the TCRdb table lists in-frame clones only, not all of them. The sample contains some 68,000 clones, 84% of which appear only once. The V and J genes are TRBV5-6 and TRBJ1-2; D gene uncertain. Sequencing input: CD4+ T cells from blood. This TCR derives from a human donor in good health. CDR3 loop: CASSLDAHPYGYTF. Written as DNA, the CDR3 is TGTGCCAGCAGCTTGGATGCGCATCCCTATGGCTACACCTTC.